Described below is a single T cell receptor beta chain sequence and its context. Clones were read by immunoSEQ multiplex PCR, and TCRdb kept only the in-frame ones, dropping some. The profile shows 640,000 or so clones, around 72% of them singletons. None of the donors, who were healthy HIV-negative adults, had recently had acute infections or vaccinations. The source of the sample is a study of shared clonotypes between healthy human individuals. The length of the CDR3 is 16 residues. CDR1 and CDR2 from the germline V gene are SGHNT and YYREEE (reference sequence). Trimming took off 0 bases at V and 2 bases at J, with 14 bases between the two ends.

The sample comprised memory CD4+ T cells sorted from blood. Stated subset: CD45RA-negative fraction. The V and J genes are TRBV5-4 and TRBJ1-2; D is unclear. The sequence came from a woman between 25 and 40 years old in good health. The CDR3 DNA sequence: TGTGCCAGCAGCTTGGGGTCAGGACCGCCGAACTATGGCTACACCTTC. The encoded protein is CASSLGSGPPNYGYTF.